This T cell receptor beta chain was observed in a study of blood T cell dynamics during melanoma immunotherapy (TCRdb year 2020). Study-level background: All patients had metastatic melanoma and were given first-line pembrolizumab or nivolumab plus ipilimumab as standard of care in the United Kingdom. To find early correlates of response, the study profiled the peripheral T cell receptor repertoires of patients with metastatic melanoma both before and after one cycle of checkpoint inhibitor therapy. The training cohort was made up of consecutive patients, while a further independent group of patients from the same centre was pooled to form an external validation set.

The CDR1 and CDR2 encoded by the germline V gene (reference sequence) are SEHNR and FQNEAQ. V is pruned by 6 bases and J by 6 bases, leaving 13 bases of the junction without a gene match. From the cysteine up to the phenylalanine, the CDR3 has a length of 15 residues. Of the read, only the CDR3 DNA is kept; its 45 bases are in frame from base 1. Every bulk PBMC sample was loaded with the same fixed amount of about 380 ng of DNA. The immunoSEQ TCRb Assay kit was used according to manufacturer instructions to amplify TCR beta CDR3 sequences from genomic DNA. The KAPA Library Quantification Kit for Illumina platforms was used to quantify pooled libraries by qPCR. Sequencing of the pooled libraries was done on an Illumina NextSeq 500, with clustering at roughly 0.55-1.1 pM. Per the original workflow: Analysis of the TCR data relied on immunoSEQ ANALYZER and the R LymphoSeq package. A rearrangement efficiency score was calculated as productive divided by the sum of productive and non-productive CDR3 sequences. Clonality was measured with the Gini coefficient and diversity with the Renyi index at alpha=1, and both measures were compared pairwise between timepoints within each patient. In LymphoSeq, clonal relatedness was computed with an edit distance of 3 and repertoire similarity was computed with the Bhattacharyya coefficient. Linear discriminant analysis on week-3 changes in clonality and diversity was built with the R MASS and caret packages to classify response. Sourced from immuneACCESS, this table was stored by TCRdb with only in-frame sequences that have V and J called. A share of the clones is absent; for the studies checked, an unresolved V gene accounts for under half, and the remainder has no known explanation. V, J and clone size derive from that table, while D and trimming were established from the DNA sequence. The sample table contains roughly 9,700 clones; only one count was recorded for approximately 86% of them. Around a tenth of the sample goes to the ten largest clones.

With respect to this clone: The specificity of this receptor is unknown. There are no base qualities to consult, and no much larger clone falls within one base.

What this sample's time point label stands for: pre-treatment baseline. Blood samples were taken before treatment (T0) and at week 3 (W3), following the first cycle of checkpoint blockade. Except for a couple of patients with rapid clinical progression, response was assessed 12 weeks after the first infusion by RECIST 1.1; disease control meant complete response, partial response or stable disease. Patients were excluded for prior systemic cancer treatment, concomitant immunosuppressant therapy or synchronous other active malignancies. Bulk PBMC and plasma cell-free DNA were both sequenced for TCR beta so that circulating cells and T cell turnover could be tracked. Lymphoprep and SepMate tubes were used to isolate PBMC from blood, and red cell lysis was then performed. QIAamp DNA Blood Mini kits were used to extract DNA from PBMC and from sorted T cell subsets. Broad study findings and their caveats: Patients who later achieved disease control showed a bifurcated PBMC repertoire reorganization at W3, with increased clonality or increased diversity, unlike progressors. The study could not determine whether the T cell clones driving repertoire changes were melanoma-specific or reflected general immune activation. The relatively small sample size was acknowledged as potentially limiting generalization of the results.

This sample comprised blood, obtained from a patient treated with checkpoint blockade. The receptor was isolated from a human donor with melanoma. The sequence joins TRBV7-9 to TRBJ1-1; the junction holds 7 bases that match TRBD1. CDR3 region: CASRPKDRIGPEAFF. DNA sequence: TGTGCCAGCAGACCCAAGGACAGGATCGGGCCTGAAGCTTTCTTT.